A selection of T cell receptor beta chains follows, all from one sample in a study of T-cell memory formation after mild COVID-19. TCRdb re-called the 5' RACE reads with MiXCR, one entry per CDR3 protein. The sample holds some 350,000 distinct CDR3 sequences; around 13% are singletons and the top ten take about 22%. Input material: PBMCs or a T cell subset sorted from them (not recorded which). All receptors come from a man younger than 35 who had mild COVID-19 (a few samples of this study predate the infection). Cell type and time point are not known. The CDR3 runs from the conserved cysteine through the conserved F or W. The order of the fields is V gene, CDR3 length, clone size, D gene, J gene, CDR3 DNA, CDR3 protein. D genes are given only for firm matches. Size is omitted from some rows. Given values are once, few, many or a class for expanded clones.

>TRBV7-9|13|few|.|TRBJ1-1
TGTGCCAGCAGCAGCAGGAGGAACACTGAAGCTTTCTTT
CASSSRRNTEAFF
>TRBV2|17|few|TRBD2|TRBJ2-1
TGTGCCAGCGGGGGACTAGCGGGGGGGCCGCCGTCCAATGAGCAGTTCTTC
CASGGLAGGPPSNEQFF
>TRBV12-3/TRBV12-4|17|few|TRBD1|TRBJ1-3
TGTGCCAGCAGTTTCTCCGGGACAGGGGGCTCTGGAAACACCATATATTTT
CASSFSGTGGSGNTIYF
>TRBV27|11|.|.|TRBJ2-1
TGTGCCAGCAGGTTCTCGTATGAGCAGTTCTTC
CASRFSYEQFF
>TRBV7-6|13|many|TRBD1|TRBJ2-7
TGTGCCAGCAGCTTAGGGACAGGCTACGAGCAGTACTTC
CASSLGTGYEQYF
>TRBV9|13|.|.|TRBJ2-3
TGTGCCAGCAGCACAGGACAGACAGATACGCAGTATTTT
CASSTGQTDTQYF
>TRBV6-5|12|.|TRBD1|TRBJ2-1
TGTGCCAGCAGTTCGCGGACAGGTGAGCAGTTCTTC
CASSSRTGEQFF
>TRBV12-3/TRBV12-4|15|.|TRBD2|TRBJ2-3
TGTGCCAGCAGTTGGACTAGCCCCGGGGCAGATACGCAGTATTTT
CASSWTSPGADTQYF
>TRBV7-9|11|.|.|TRBJ1-1
TGTGCCAGTGACAGGAACACTGAAGCTTTCTTT
CASDRNTEAFF
>TRBV12-3/TRBV12-4|15|.|.|TRBJ2-3
TGTGCCAGCAGTTTCGGGAGACTAAACACAGATACGCAGTATTTT
CASSFGRLNTDTQYF
>TRBV29-1|12|many|.|TRBJ2-2
TGCAGCGTTGAATCGGGGACCGGGGAGCTGTTTTTT
CSVESGTGELFF
>TRBV7-2|16|many|.|TRBJ2-7
TGTGCCAGCAGCTTTGCGGCAGGGACCTTCTCCTACGAGCAGTACTTC
CASSFAAGTFSYEQYF
>TRBV4-1|14|many|.|TRBJ2-2
TGCGCCAGCAGCGCGATAGGATCCGCCGGGGAGCTGTTTTTT
CASSAIGSAGELFF
>TRBV21-1|16|few|.|TRBJ2-3
TGTGCCAGCAGCGAGACTGGGGACTCGGGCACAGATACGCAGTATTTT
CASSETGDSGTDTQYF
>TRBV10-3|14|few|.|TRBJ2-7
TGTGCCATCAGTGAGGGGGCAGGCCTCTACGAGCAGTACTTC
CAISEGAGLYEQYF
>TRBV29-1|14|few|.|TRBJ2-2
TGCAGCGTTGCTGGGAAGGAAGAGGCCGGGGAGCTGTTTTTT
CSVAGKEEAGELFF
>TRBV28|20|.|.|TRBJ1-5
TGTGCCAGCAGTTTTGGGATTAGTGGGCCCCGAGCCCCCATCAATCAGCCCCAGCATTTT
CASSFGISGPRAPINQPQHF
>TRBV7-2|15|.|.|TRBJ1-5
TGTGCCAGCAGCCCAAGGGTGGGGGGCAGTCAGCCCCAGCATTTT
CASSPRVGGSQPQHF
>TRBV27|14|many|.|TRBJ2-3
TGTGCCAGCAGTTTCCTTGGTTCAACAGATACGCAGTATTTT
CASSFLGSTDTQYF
>TRBV20-1|14|few|.|TRBJ1-1
TGCAGTGCTAGATCGGGGGCGGGGAGAACTGAAGCTTTCTTT
CSARSGAGRTEAFF
>TRBV5-6|15|few|TRBD1|TRBJ2-5
TGTGCCAGCAGCCCTACGACGAGAGGAACAGGGGCGGAGTACTTC
CASSPTTRGTGAEYF
>TRBV29-1|14|many|.|TRBJ1-4
TGCAGCGCTCGGTCACAGGTCAAAGAAGGAAAACTGTTTTTT
CSARSQVKEGKLFF
>TRBV5-1|14|.|.|TRBJ1-1
TGCGCCAGCAGCCCAAGCGCAGAGAACACTGAAGCTTTCTTT
CASSPSAENTEAFF
>TRBV2|16|few|TRBD1|TRBJ1-5
TGTGCCAGCAGTGGCTTTCAGGGGGCGGTCGGTCAGCCCCAGCATTTT
CASSGFQGAVGQPQHF
>TRBV7-9|13|.|TRBD1|TRBJ2-5
TGTGCCAGCAGGGGGACAGGATCGGAGACCCAGTACTTC
CASRGTGSETQYF
>TRBV7-2|14|few|.|TRBJ2-5
TGTGCCAGCAGCCAGAACCTAGAACGGGAGACCCAGTACTTC
CASSQNLERETQYF
>TRBV4-2|13|.|TRBD1|TRBJ2-5
TGTGCCAGCAGCCCACAGGGGGAAGAGACCCAGTACTTC
CASSPQGEETQYF
>TRBV5-5|16|few|TRBD1|TRBJ2-5
TGTGCCAGCAGCCCGTTAGCCCTGACAGGGGGAAAGACCCAGTACTTC
CASSPLALTGGKTQYF
>TRBV25-1|15|.|.|TRBJ1-4
TGTGCCAGCAGTGATTGGACAGCAACTAATGAAAAACTGTTTTTT
CASSDWTATNEKLFF
>TRBV5-1|14|few|.|TRBJ2-5
TGCGCCAGCAGCTTCGGGACAAACCAAGAGACCCAGTACTTC
CASSFGTNQETQYF
>TRBV4-3|12|many|.|TRBJ1-2
TGCGCCAGCAGCAGTGGGCGGTATGGCTACACCTTC
CASSSGRYGYTF
>TRBV4-1|12|few|.|TRBJ2-3
TGCGCCAGCAGCCAAGATCTTGGTACGCAGTATTTT
CASSQDLGTQYF
>TRBV5-6|14|many|TRBD1|TRBJ2-7
TGTGCCAGCAGCTTGGGGACAGGGATGTACGAGCAGTACTTC
CASSLGTGMYEQYF
>TRBV20-1|13|few|TRBD1|TRBJ1-1
TGCAGTTCGCGACAGGGGTGGAACACTGAAGCTTTCTTT
CSSRQGWNTEAFF
>TRBV6-2/TRBV6-3|13|.|.|TRBJ2-7
TGTGCCAGCAGTTACGGTCCTCTCTACGAGCAGTACTTC
CASSYGPLYEQYF
>TRBV19|16|few|.|TRBJ1-2
TGTGCCAGTAGTCTCCGGGTAGGACTGACTAACTATGGCTACACCTTC
CASSLRVGLTNYGYTF
>TRBV7-2|16|few|TRBD1|TRBJ1-5
TGTGCCAGCAGCCTAGCGGGACAGGGGATCATTCAGCCCCAGCATTTT
CASSLAGQGIIQPQHF
>TRBV9|14|.|TRBD2|TRBJ2-7
TGTGCCAGCAGCGTAGAAGCGGGGGGCCCTAAGCAGTACTTC
CASSVEAGGPKQYF
>TRBV7-8|17|.|.|TRBJ2-6
TGTGCCAGCAGCTTAGAGGCCAGCCTCTCTGGGGCCAACGTCCTGACTTTC
CASSLEASLSGANVLTF
>TRBV4-3|17|many|TRBD2|TRBJ2-2
TGCGCCAGCAGCCAAGTCCAGCTAGCGGCTAACACCGGGGAGCTGTTTTTT
CASSQVQLAANTGELFF
>TRBV20-1|14|few|.|TRBJ2-2
TGCAGTGCTAGAACAAGGTTCGGTGCCGGGGAGCTGTTTTTT
CSARTRFGAGELFF
>TRBV6-7|15|.|.|TRBJ1-6
TGTGCCAGCAGATATTACAGGAAACATAATTCACCCCTCCACTTT
CASRYYRKHNSPLHF
>TRBV20-1|11|many|.|TRBJ1-4
TGCAGTGCTGCCCGGGGGGAAAAACTGTTTTTT
CSAARGEKLFF
>TRBV29-1|13|many|.|TRBJ2-3
TGCAGCGTAACCAGCGGAACTTCGTATACGCAGTATTTT
CSVTSGTSYTQYF
>TRBV30|13|.|.|TRBJ2-3
TGTGCCTGGAGTGCCGGGGGTCGGGATACGCAGTATTTT
CAWSAGGRDTQYF
>TRBV4-2|16|few|.|TRBJ2-3
TGTGCCAGCAAGCGCCTTACAGGGTTTGGGGCAGATACGCAGTATTTT
CASKRLTGFGADTQYF
>TRBV4-1|18|.|TRBD2|TRBJ2-2
TGCGCCAGCAGCCAAGCGCGGCTAGCGGGGGTTAACACCGGGGAGCTGTTTTTT
CASSQARLAGVNTGELFF
>TRBV6-1|13|.|TRBD1|TRBJ1-3
TGTGCCAGCGGAGGGGGCCAGAGAAACACCATATATTTT
CASGGGQRNTIYF
>TRBV20-1|15|few|TRBD1|TRBJ1-5
TGCAGTGCTAGAGACGGACAGGTGGAAGGTCAGCCCCAGCATTTT
CSARDGQVEGQPQHF
>TRBV9|15|few|.|TRBJ2-3
TGTGCCAGCAGCGTAGAGGCCCACGAAGGGAATACGCAGTATTTT
CASSVEAHEGNTQYF
>TRBV5-5|15|many|TRBD1|TRBJ1-6
TGTGCCAGCAGCACAACGGACAGGATCGGGTCACCCCTCCACTTT
CASSTTDRIGSPLHF